This T cell receptor beta chain was sequenced during a study of STAT5B mutations in CD4+ large granular lymphocyte leukemia. Sequenced by immunoSEQ multiplex PCR; TCRdb stores in-frame clones only, minus some. The repertoire holds about 34,000 clones, with over 65% as singletons. Notes on this clone: The antigen remains unidentified.

V lost 2 bases and J lost 6, with 14 bases in between. Per the germline V gene, CDR1 is KGHSH and CDR2 is LQKENI. CDR3 size: 15 residues. Study conclusions and caveats: 8/27 top patient clones versus 2/35 control clones were TRBV06-family.

J is TRBJ2-1 and V is TRBV18; no clear D gene. The source is a human donor in good health. Specimen: CD4+ T cells from blood buffy coats. CDR3 bases: TGTGCCAGCTCACCAATCGGCAGTCAGGCCAATGAGCAGTTCTTC. Translated, it gives CASSPIGSQANEQFF.